Listed here are 18 T cell receptor beta chains from one sample, sequenced in a study of blood T cell repertoires in COVID-19. The method was immunoSEQ multiplex PCR; TCRdb's version includes in-frame clones alone and lacks a portion of them. The table lists over 200,000 clones, 65% to 85% of them singletons. What was sequenced was peripheral blood. The source of these receptors is a woman between 45 and 65 years old with acute or convalescent COVID-19.

This clone has more than one count but fewer than ten. This chain connects TRBV28 to TRBJ1-1; no firm D call. Trimming took off 1 base at V and 5 bases at J, with 14 bases between the two ends. Germline CDR1 MDHEN, CDR2 SYDVKM. CDR3 length: 15 amino acids. CDR3 DNA: TGTGCCAGCAGTTTATCGCAGGTTACAGTAACTGAAGCTTTCTTT. Translation gives CASSLSQVTVTEAFF.

There are a few counts of this clone. V and J are TRBV5-4 and TRBJ1-2; D ambiguous. In germline, CDR1 is SGHNT, CDR2 YYREEE (reference sequence). This CDR3 spans 13 amino acids. V was pared by 4 bases and J by 8 bases, with 15 bases between. The DNA for the CDR3 is TGTGCCAGCAGCCGGGTCGGGGTGGAGGGCTACACCTTC. Its protein product is CASSRVGVEGYTF.

In DNA form, the CDR3 reads TGCAGTGCTAGTTTCCAGGGGGCTCAAAACATTCAGTACTTC. This translates into CSASFQGAQNIQYF. The chain combines TRBV20-1 with TRBJ2-4, with 8 positions matching TRBD1. CDR1 is DFQATT and CDR2 is SNEGSKA in the germline V gene (reference sequence). The CDR3 runs to 14 residues. The V segment lost 3 bases and the J segment 5 bases; nucleotides outside the gene matches: 6.

This chain joins TRBV4-1 and TRBJ1-4; D unresolved. Germline CDR1 MGHRA, CDR2 YSYEKL. The CDR3 runs to 14 residues. V was pared by 0 bases and J by 8 bases, with 10 bases between. DNA for the CDR3: TGCGCCAGCAGCCAAGAAGCGGTTTTCGAAAAACTGTTTTTT. It is translated as CASSQEAVFEKLFF.

The chain recombines TRBV5-1 with TRBJ2-1; the D is unclear. CDR1 and CDR2 (germline): SGHRS, YFSETQ. With 0 bases removed from V and 5 bases from J, the gap between germline ends came to 9 bases. This CDR3 contains 14 residues. CDR3 in DNA: TGCGCCAGCAGCTTGGGGCCCTCGAACAATGAGCAGTTCTTC. Its protein is CASSLGPSNNEQFF.

The V and J genes are TRBV6-1 and TRBJ2-1; weak D call: TRBD2 (6 bases). V dropped 2 bases and J dropped 5 bases, with 10 bases sitting between them. The CDR3 is made up of 14 amino acids. Germline CDR1 is MNHNS and CDR2 is SASEGT. The CDR3 loop is CASSEREIHNEQFF. CDR3 coding DNA: TGTGCCAGCAGTGAACGGGAGATCCACAATGAGCAGTTCTTC.

In this sample, this clone turned up a few times. The chain links TRBV19 to TRBJ2-1; 15 bases agree with TRBD2. The CDR3 is 17 amino acids. Germline lookup yields CDR1 LNHDA and CDR2 SQIVND (reference sequence). V shed 5 bases and J 6 bases; nucleotides not matched to a gene: 8. CDR3 protein: CASSRPRTSGRANEQFF. CDR3 nucleotides: TGTGCCAGTAGTCGACCCCGGACTAGCGGGAGGGCCAATGAGCAGTTCTTC.

This chain links TRBV11-2 with TRBJ2-2; no clear D gene. V was clipped by 5 bases and J by 8 bases, with 9 bases between them. The CDR3 spans 12 residues. Germline V CDR1 and CDR2: SGHAT, FQNNGV. CDR3 nucleotides: TGTGCCAGCAGCCTACTCCCGGGGGAGCTGTTTTTT. Translating it yields CASSLLPGELFF.

This chain links TRBV3-1 (or the pseudogene TRBV3-2) with TRBJ2-1, with 8 bases identical to TRBD2. V lost 5 bases, J lost 4 bases, and 16 bases stayed unmatched. In germline, CDR1 is LGHDT, CDR2 YNNKEL (reference sequence). The CDR3 extends over 18 amino acids. The CDR3 DNA reads as TGTGCCAGCAGCGCCGACCTTGGCGGGAGGCGGGGATACAATGAGCAGTTCTTC. Translation gives CASSADLGGRRGYNEQFF.

The chain links TRBV24-1 to TRBJ2-1; the match to TRBD1 covers 9 bases. The CDR3 covers 16 residues. V was clipped by 0 bases and J by 7 bases; unmatched bases: 6. CDR1 and CDR2 from the germline V gene are KGHDR and SFDVKD. DNA for the CDR3: TGTGCCACCAGTGATTTGCGTGGGACAGGGATAAATGAGCAGTTCTTC. This sequence encodes CATSDLRGTGINEQFF.

For the CDR3, the DNA is TGTGCCAGCAGCGTTGTTTCGGGACAGCCCTATGGCTACACCTTC. Translating it yields CASSVVSGQPYGYTF. The J gene is TRBJ1-2, the V gene TRBV9; 7 nucleotides line up with TRBD1. The CDR3 sequence is 15 residues long. The ends lost 2 bases at V and 4 bases at J; junction bases unmatched: 8. The germline CDR1 and CDR2 sequences are SGDLS and YYNGEE.

V and J are TRBV7-2 and TRBJ2-3, with D possibly being TRBD2 (6 bases). Germline-derived CDR1 and CDR2 are SGHTA and FQGNSA. CDR3 length: 16 amino acids. Trimming removed 3 bases from V and 6 bases from J, with 19 bases in between. CDR3: CASSFLRGSAGDTQYF. Here the CDR3 DNA reads TGTGCCAGCAGCTTCTTAAGGGGAAGCGCGGGGGATACGCAGTATTTT. The whole variable domain, filled in from reference TRBV7-2 and TRBJ2-3, reads GAGVSQSPSNKVTEKGKDVELRCDPISGHTALYWYRQSLGQGLEFLIYFQGNSAPDKSGLPSDRFSAERTGGSVSTLTIQRTQQEDSAVYLCASSFLRGSAGDTQYFGPGTRLTVL.

The chain employs TRBV10-3 and TRBJ2-1; TRBD2 matches at 9 bases. From germline, CDR1 is ENHRY and CDR2 SYGVKD. The CDR3 sequence is 16 residues long. V shed 0 bases, J shed 10 bases, and the junction held 10 bases outside the gene matches. CDR3 sequence reads: CAISESMAGGGSEQFF. The CDR3 DNA sequence: TGTGCCATCAGTGAGTCGATGGCGGGAGGGGGAAGCGAGCAGTTCTTC.

The chain employs TRBV19 and TRBJ2-7, with D hard to call. Trimming pared 3 bases from V and 0 bases from J, leaving 6 bases between. In germline, CDR1 is LNHDA, CDR2 SQIVND (reference sequence). The CDR3 length is 13 residues. The CDR3 sequence: CASSMVSSYEQYF. DNA for the CDR3: TGTGCCAGTAGTATGGTCAGCTCCTACGAGCAGTACTTC. Full variable domain (outside the CDR3, taken from reference TRBV19 and TRBJ2-7): DGGITQSPKYLFRKEGQNVTLSCEQNLNHDAMYWYRQDPGQGLRLIYYSQIVNDFQKGDIAEGYSVSREKKESFPLTVTSAQKNPTAFYLCASSMVSSYEQYFGPGTRLTVT.

The chain is built from TRBV6-5 and TRBJ2-1, with D possibly TRBD1 on 6 matching bases. V lost 6 bases, J lost 8 bases, and 8 bases lay in between. Germline V lookup: CDR1 MNHEY, CDR2 SVGAGI. CDR3 length: 11 residues. The CDR3 reads CASRDSDEQFF. The CDR3 DNA reads as TGTGCCAGCAGGGACAGTGATGAGCAGTTCTTC.

This clone has just a few counts. The J gene is TRBJ2-7, the V gene TRBV5-5, with 9 bases matching TRBD2. This CDR3 has 16 residues. The germline V gene encodes CDR1 SGHKS and CDR2 YYEKEE (reference sequence). Germline trimming cut 1 base from V and 7 bases from J; bases unmatched to any gene: 12. CDR3 region: CASSLTGGRAFREQYF. CDR3 sequence (DNA): TGTGCCAGCAGCTTGACCGGCGGGAGGGCCTTCCGGGAGCAGTACTTC.

This chain links TRBV7-2 with TRBJ2-5, with TRBD2 as a possible D gene (6 bases). V was shortened by 0 bases and J by 1 base, with 9 bases between the two germline ends. CDR1 is SGHTA and CDR2 is FQGNSA in the germline V gene. CDR3 length: 15 residues. The CDR3 reads CASSLAGGIQETQYF. DNA for the CDR3: TGTGCCAGCAGCTTAGCTGGCGGGATCCAAGAGACCCAGTACTTC.

This chain connects TRBV28 to TRBJ2-7; 10 nucleotides agree with TRBD1. In germline, CDR1 is MDHEN, CDR2 SYDVKM. J gave up 5 bases and V 6 bases, and 10 bases lay outside the gene matches. The CDR3 is 15 residues long. CDR3 bases: TGTGCCAGCAGCTTGCGAGGACAGGGGGACCACGAGCAGTACTTC. Its protein product is CASSLRGQGDHEQYF.